The 31 T cell receptor beta chains presented below share a single source sample, sequenced in a study of T cell responses to AZD1222 COVID-19 vaccine. The table came from immunoSEQ multiplex PCR; TCRdb's copy has only in-frame clones and leaves some out. The data contain about 150,000 clones, more than 90% of them singletons. The source material was peripheral blood, sampled 28 days after the second AZD1222 dose. The receptors were sampled from an adult who received the AZD1222 COVID-19 vaccine.

V is TRBV2 and J is TRBJ1-2; D uncertain. V shed 6 bases and J shed 1 base, with 6 bases lying between them. The CDR3 is 12 amino acids. Per the germline V gene, CDR1 is SNHLY and CDR2 is FYNNEI. For the CDR3, the DNA is TGTGCCAGCAGAGGGCTTAACTATGGCTACACCTTC. Translated: CASRGLNYGYTF. Complete variable domain (other parts from reference TRBV2 and TRBJ1-2): EPEVTQTPSHQVTQMGQEVILRCVPISNHLYFYWYRQILGQKVEFLVSFYNNEISEKSEIFDDQFSVERPDGSNFTLKIRSTKLEDSAMYFCASRGLNYGYTFGSGTRLTVV.

The V and J genes are TRBV14 and TRBJ2-5; a possible D gene is TRBD1 (6 bases). CDR1 and CDR2 from the germline V gene are SGHDN and FVKESK. The CDR3 totals 13 residues. Trimming took off 5 bases at V and 5 bases at J, with 12 bases between the two ends. The CDR3 region has the DNA TGTGCCAGCAGCTTACGACAGGTGGAGACCCAGTACTTC. It translates to CASSLRQVETQYF.

The chain couples TRBV4-1 to TRBJ1-2; D might be TRBD1 (5 bases). This CDR3 spans 14 amino acids. Germline V gene lookup returns CDR1 MGHRA and CDR2 YSYEKL. V lost 1 base and J lost 4, with 10 bases in between. CDR3 coding DNA: TGCGCCAGCAGCCAAGCTACGGGGCCCTATGGCTACACCTTC. Its translation is CASSQATGPYGYTF.

The V gene is TRBV19, the J gene TRBJ1-2; 12 nucleotides match TRBD1. CDR1 LNHDA and CDR2 SQIVND come from the germline V gene (reference sequence). V was pared by 3 bases and J by 5 bases, with 10 bases of the junction left unmatched. The length of the CDR3 is 17 residues. CDR3 in amino acids: CASSIRDRGLPRYGYTF. CDR3 DNA sequence: TGTGCCAGTAGTATCCGGGACAGGGGGCTCCCAAGATATGGCTACACCTTC.

V and J are TRBV19 and TRBJ2-7; 12 positions agree with TRBD2. The V gene's germline CDR1 is LNHDA and CDR2 SQIVND (reference sequence). J gave up 0 bases and V 5 bases, and 14 bases lay outside the gene matches. The CDR3 length is 19 residues. The CDR3 nucleotides read TGTGCCAGTAGTGTCCGACTAGCGGGAGTCACGGGAAGCTCCTACGAGCAGTACTTC. It yields the protein CASSVRLAGVTGSSYEQYF.

The J gene is TRBJ2-7, the V gene TRBV2, with 7 bases identical to TRBD2. This CDR3 region has 13 residues. Germline V gene lookup returns CDR1 SNHLY and CDR2 FYNNEI. Unmatched junction bases numbered 2, after V lost 2 bases and J lost 4 bases. The CDR3 DNA follows: TGTGCCAGCAGTGAACGGCGGGAGTACGAGCAGTACTTC. It yields the protein CASSERREYEQYF.

The rearrangement uses TRBV5-5 and TRBJ2-3; D call uncertain. The CDR3 runs to 14 residues. Trimming cost V 5 bases and J 0 bases, with 10 bases left between them. Germline-derived CDR1 and CDR2 are SGHKS and YYEKEE (reference sequence). CDR3 nucleotide sequence: TGTGCCAGCAGGTTAGACGGGAGCACAGATACGCAGTATTTT. Translation gives CASRLDGSTDTQYF.

This rearrangement joins TRBV19 to TRBJ2-6; D is undetermined. V dropped 5 bases and J dropped 0 bases, with 14 bases sitting between them. There are 17 residues in the CDR3. The germline gives CDR1 LNHDA, CDR2 SQIVND (reference sequence). CDR3 DNA: TGTGCCAGTAGTCCGTGGACGGATTCCTCTGGGGCCAACGTCCTGACTTTC. It is translated as CASSPWTDSSGANVLTF.

This clone came up a few times. This chain joins TRBV28 and TRBJ1-4; possible D gene TRBD1, 5 bases. Germline-derived CDR1 and CDR2 are MDHEN and SYDVKM. The CDR3 extends over 16 amino acids. Between the trimmed V and J ends, which lost 3 bases and 7 bases, there was a span of 18 bases. This CDR3 reads CASSFRPQGGSEKLFF. The CDR3 DNA reads as TGTGCCAGCAGTTTCCGCCCCCAGGGCGGGTCTGAAAAACTGTTTTTT.

This chain uses TRBV6-5 with TRBJ2-7; the D is unclear. CDR1 and CDR2 from the germline V gene are MNHEY and SVGAGI. Trimming shortened V by 4 bases and J by 3 bases, and 10 bases separated the two germline ends. The CDR3 is 13 residues long. The CDR3 protein is CASSCLGDYEQYF. The CDR3 nucleotides are TGTGCCAGCAGTTGTCTGGGCGACTACGAGCAGTACTTC.

This chain uses TRBV3-1 (or the pseudogene TRBV3-2) with TRBJ1-4, with 8 nucleotides matching TRBD1. The V gene end was trimmed by 7 bases and the J gene end by 12 bases; junction bases not matched to a gene: 10. The germline V gene has CDR1 LGHDT and CDR2 YNNKEL (reference sequence). There are 13 residues in the CDR3. DNA for the CDR3: TGTGCCAGCACCGGGACAGGAGATAAGGAACTGTTTTTT. Its protein is CASTGTGDKELFF.

This chain joins TRBV28 and TRBJ2-4, with D maybe TRBD2 (6 bases). CDR3 size: 13 residues. Germline loops: CDR1 MDHEN, CDR2 SYDVKM. The V end was cut by 5 bases, the J end by 9 bases, with 14 bases between. As DNA, the CDR3 is TGTGCCAGCAGTCCAACTAGCAAGGGCATTCAGTACTTC. It encodes CASSPTSKGIQYF. Using reference TRBV28 and TRBJ2-4 for the parts outside the CDR3, the full variable domain is DVKVTQSSRYLVKRTGEKVFLECVQDMDHENMFWYRQDPGLGLRLIYFSYDVKMKEKGDIPEGYSVSREKKERFSLILESASTNQTSMYLCASSPTSKGIQYFGAGTRLSVL.

The chain uses TRBV30 and TRBJ2-5, with D perhaps TRBD1 (5 bases). Germline V gene sequence: CDR1 GTSNPN, CDR2 SVGIG (reference sequence). The CDR3 spans 12 residues. V was clipped by 3 bases and J by 5 bases, with 10 bases between them. The CDR3 region has the DNA TGTGCCTGGAGACAGGACGGGGAGACCCAGTACTTC. Translation: CAWRQDGETQYF. The variable domain in full, with the rest retrieved from reference TRBV30 and TRBJ2-5, is SQTIHQWPATLVQPVGSPLSLECTVEGTSNPNLYWYRQAAGRGLQLLFYSVGIGQISSEVPQNLSASRPQDRQFILSSKKLLLSDSGFYLCAWRQDGETQYFGPGTRLLVL.

The CDR3 nucleotides read TGTGCCAGCTCACCTCGTTTGTCTTCTGTCGACTACAACTATGGCTACACCTTC. This translates into CASSPRLSSVDYNYGYTF. The chain employs TRBV18 and TRBJ1-2; no firm D call. The germline V gene encodes CDR1 KGHSH and CDR2 LQKENI. The CDR3 contains 18 residues. Deletions cut 3 bases from V and 2 bases from J, with 22 bases between.

The chain combines TRBV7-9 with TRBJ2-5; 7 nucleotides align to TRBD1. The CDR3 has 14 amino acids. Per the germline V gene, CDR1 is SEHNR and CDR2 is FQNEAQ (reference sequence). Germline trimming cut 4 bases from V and 2 bases from J; bases unmatched to any gene: 4. The CDR3: CASSYPGQQETQYF. The CDR3 DNA reads as TGTGCCAGCAGCTATCCGGGACAGCAAGAGACCCAGTACTTC.

The chain joins TRBV19 to TRBJ1-5; D uncertain. V lost 3 bases to trimming and J lost 0 bases, with 12 bases between them. CDR3 length: 16 amino acids. Per the germline V gene, CDR1 is LNHDA and CDR2 is SQIVND (reference sequence). CDR3 amino acids: CASSIVGLYSNQPQHF. The CDR3 DNA is TGTGCCAGTAGTATCGTGGGTCTTTATAGCAATCAGCCCCAGCATTTT.

The genes are TRBV27 and TRBJ1-1; TRBD1 is a possible D gene (5 bases). The V and J ends lost 4 bases and 0 bases respectively, with 12 bases between them. This CDR3 is 15 amino acids long. Germline V CDR1 and CDR2: MNHEY, SMNVEV (reference sequence). This CDR3 reads CASSSGTSLNTEAFF. For the CDR3, the DNA is TGTGCCAGCAGTTCCGGGACCTCCTTGAACACTGAAGCTTTCTTT.

This chain links TRBV24-1 with TRBJ2-2; 7 bases are a match to TRBD1. With 5 bases clipped from V and 2 bases from J, the junction kept 7 bases outside the gene matches. This CDR3 comprises 16 residues. The germline V gene has CDR1 KGHDR and CDR2 SFDVKD. The CDR3 loop reads CATSAIRDRNTGELFF. The CDR3 nucleotides are TGTGCCACCAGTGCTATCCGGGACAGAAACACCGGGGAGCTGTTTTTT.

This rearrangement joins TRBV3-1 (or the pseudogene TRBV3-2) to TRBJ2-7; maybe TRBD1 (5 bases). CDR3 length equals 13 residues. Germline V gene data show CDR1 as LGHDT and CDR2 as YNNKEL (reference sequence). V gave up 3 bases and J gave up 2 bases, with 8 bases separating them. The CDR3 sequence is CASSQTVTYEQYF. Here the CDR3 DNA reads TGTGCCAGCAGCCAGACAGTAACCTACGAGCAGTACTTC.

J is TRBJ1-4 and V is TRBV4-3; 7 nucleotides line up with TRBD1. CDR3 length: 14 residues. Germline assignment: CDR1 LGHNA and CDR2 YSLEER. J gave up 6 bases and V 1 base, and 2 bases lay outside the gene matches. CDR3 amino acids: CASSQGQGDEKLFF. The CDR3 DNA reads as TGCGCCAGCAGCCAAGGTCAGGGGGATGAAAAACTGTTTTTT.

The V and J genes are TRBV15 and TRBJ2-7, with D unclear. CDR1 LNHNV and CDR2 YYDKDF come from the germline V gene (reference sequence). V was cut by 1 base and J by 0 bases, with 16 bases left in between. This CDR3 has 17 amino acids. CDR3 in DNA: TGTGCCACCAGCAGAGTTAGGCCACCAAGTAGCTCCTACGAGCAGTACTTC. Encoded protein: CATSRVRPPSSSYEQYF.

The rearrangement joins TRBV9 to TRBJ2-3, with 7 positions matching TRBD2. CDR1 is SGDLS, CDR2 YYNGEE, per germline. With V trimmed by 3 bases and J by 6 bases, 7 bases remained unmatched. The CDR3 consists of 14 residues. CDR3: CASSDLAAGDTQYF. Here the CDR3 DNA reads TGTGCCAGCAGCGACCTAGCGGCCGGCGATACGCAGTATTTT.

The V call is TRBV29-1, the J call TRBJ2-1; 14 bases are shared with TRBD2. The ends lost 2 bases at V and 9 bases at J; junction bases unmatched: 3. The germline gives CDR1 SQVTM, CDR2 ANQGSEA. The length of the CDR3 is 14 residues. The CDR3 coding sequence is TGCAGCGTTGAACCGGGACTAGCGGGAGCTGAGCAGTTCTTC. Its translation is CSVEPGLAGAEQFF.

This clone was seen a few times. This chain uses TRBV24-1 with TRBJ2-1, with 8 bases identical to TRBD1. The CDR3 has 14 residues. Germline assignment: CDR1 KGHDR and CDR2 SFDVKD. The V and J ends lost 10 bases and 6 bases, in that order; junction bases with no gene match: 10. The CDR3 region is CATGQGHASNEQFF. For the CDR3, the DNA is TGTGCCACAGGACAGGGCCACGCGTCCAATGAGCAGTTCTTC.

The chain recombines TRBV6-2 or TRBV6-3 with TRBJ2-7; D remains unclear. The CDR3 spans 12 residues. Trimming pared 4 bases from V and 6 bases from J, leaving 10 bases between. Germline CDR1 MNHEY, CDR2 SVGEGT. The chain's CDR3 is CASSWTIGEQYF. CDR3 nucleotide sequence: TGTGCCAGCAGTTGGACCATTGGCGAGCAGTACTTC.

V gene TRBV7-2 combines with J gene TRBJ2-5; 9 positions agree with TRBD2. CDR3 length: 17 amino acids. Trimming at V came to 2 bases and at J to 5 bases, leaving 12 bases not matched to a gene. Germline V gene lookup returns CDR1 SGHTA and CDR2 FQGNSA. The CDR3: CASSLPPNGGRVETQYF. The CDR3 nucleotides read TGTGCCAGCAGCTTACCTCCGAATGGCGGGAGGGTGGAGACCCAGTACTTC.

The V and J genes are TRBV20-1 and TRBJ1-2; D perhaps matches TRBD1 (5 bases). Trimming took 6 bases from V and 6 from J, leaving 11 bases between them. This CDR3 is built from 11 residues. The germline gives CDR1 DFQATT, CDR2 SNEGSKA (reference sequence). Here the CDR3 reads CSAIGGNGYTF. CDR3 coding DNA: TGCAGTGCCATTGGGGGTAATGGCTACACCTTC.

The CDR3 loop is CASSSHLLSGELFF. Written as DNA, the CDR3 is TGTGCCAGCAGCTCGCATTTATTATCCGGGGAGCTGTTTTTT. The chain uses TRBV7-3 and TRBJ2-2; D unclear. CDR1 and CDR2 from the germline V gene are SGHTA and FQGTGA. The CDR3 has 14 amino acids. The germline V and J ends were trimmed by 4 bases and 6 bases, with 12 bases remaining between them.

V is TRBV5-4 and J is TRBJ2-7, with 9 positions matching TRBD1. The CDR3 has 15 residues. With V trimmed by 2 bases and J by 5 bases, 8 bases remained unmatched. CDR1 is SGHNT and CDR2 is YYREEE in the germline V gene (reference sequence). The CDR3 region has the DNA TGTGCCAGCAGCTTTCCGGGACAGGGAGGGAACGAGCAGTACTTC. Residues: CASSFPGQGGNEQYF.

V gene TRBV19 combines with J gene TRBJ1-2; possibly TRBD1 for D (5 bases). CDR3 size: 13 residues. The germline gives CDR1 LNHDA, CDR2 SQIVND (reference sequence). Between the trimmed V and J ends, which lost 3 bases and 4 bases, there was a span of 9 bases. The CDR3, as DNA: TGTGCCAGTAGTATCCAGGGTTCCTATGGCTACACCTTC. This codes for CASSIQGSYGYTF.

In DNA, the CDR3 is TGTGCCACCAGTGATCACAGGTCTGGTGAGCAGTACTTC. This translates into CATSDHRSGEQYF. The chain combines TRBV24-1 with TRBJ2-7; possibly TRBD1 for D (5 bases). The CDR3 length is 13 residues. Trimming stripped 3 bases from V and 7 bases from J, with 12 bases between. Germline V gives CDR1 KGHDR, CDR2 SFDVKD.